The 19 T cell receptor beta chains listed next were all sequenced from one sample in a study of blood T cell repertoires in COVID-19. Profiled with immunoSEQ multiplex PCR; TCRdb holds only in-frame clones, not every one. Of about 240,000 clones listed, roughly 80% are singletons. Sample: peripheral blood. The source is a woman in her sixties or seventies with active or convalescent COVID-19.

The chain combines TRBV28 with TRBJ2-7, with D unresolved. Germline V gene sequence: CDR1 MDHEN, CDR2 SYDVKM. Trimming cost V 2 bases and J 7 bases, with 9 bases left between them. The CDR3 is made up of 12 amino acids. This CDR3 is CASSLLNREQYF. The CDR3 region has the DNA TGTGCCAGCAGTTTACTCAACCGGGAGCAGTACTTC.

The genes are TRBV7-2 and TRBJ1-2, with 10 bases aligning to TRBD1. Germline values: CDR1 SGHTA, CDR2 FQGNSA. V trimming: 2 bases; J trimming: 7 bases; junction bases outside the gene matches: 7. The CDR3 is 15 amino acids. This CDR3 reads CASSLRGQGDSGYTF. CDR3 DNA: TGTGCCAGCAGCTTAAGAGGACAGGGGGATTCTGGCTACACCTTC. The variable domain in full, completed from reference TRBV7-2 and TRBJ1-2, reads GAGVSQSPSNKVTEKGKDVELRCDPISGHTALYWYRQSLGQGLEFLIYFQGNSAPDKSGLPSDRFSAERTGGSVSTLTIQRTQQEDSAVYLCASSLRGQGDSGYTFGSGTRLTVV.

This sequence joins TRBV9 and TRBJ1-2, with TRBD1 matching 9 bases. The CDR3 has 16 residues. V lost 0 bases, J lost 2 bases, and 5 bases stayed unmatched. Germline CDR1 is SGDLS and CDR2 is YYNGEE. CDR3 amino acids: CASSVGGQGANYGYTF. CDR3 DNA sequence: TGTGCCAGCAGCGTAGGGGGACAGGGAGCAAACTATGGCTACACCTTC.

The V and J genes are TRBV4-1 and TRBJ2-5, with 7 bases fitting TRBD2. This CDR3 region has 14 residues. V lost 3 bases to trimming and J lost 3 bases; unmatched junction nucleotides: 4. CDR1 is MGHRA, CDR2 YSYEKL, per germline. The CDR3 nucleotides are TGCGCCAGCAGCCAGGTCGGGGGGAAAGAGACCCAGTACTTC. As protein: CASSQVGGKETQYF.

As DNA, the CDR3 is TGTGCCAGCTCACCCCGGGGGGCGGGGAGCAATCAGCCCCAGCATTTT. This gives the protein CASSPRGAGSNQPQHF. The rearrangement joins TRBV18 to TRBJ1-5, with D possibly TRBD1 on 6 matching bases. With 3 bases removed from V and 1 base from J, the gap between germline ends came to 13 bases. This CDR3 spans 16 amino acids. CDR1 KGHSH and CDR2 LQKENI come from the germline V gene.

The chain is built from TRBV3-1 (or the pseudogene TRBV3-2) and TRBJ1-2; 8 nucleotides line up with TRBD1. CDR1 is LGHDT and CDR2 is YNNKEL in the germline V gene (reference sequence). With V trimmed by 8 bases and J by 7 bases, 6 bases remained unmatched. There are 12 residues in the CDR3. In DNA form, the CDR3 reads TGTGCCAGCCAACAGGGGGTGGGTGGCTACACCTTC. This codes for CASQQGVGGYTF.

The rearrangement joins TRBV6-2 or TRBV6-3 to TRBJ1-2; D is perhaps TRBD1 (5 bases). Germline V gives CDR1 MNHEY, CDR2 SVGEGT. The CDR3 loop spans 15 amino acids. V was cut by 2 bases and J by 3 bases, with 13 bases left in between. The CDR3 here is CASSYAGARHYGYTF. The CDR3 DNA reads as TGTGCCAGCAGTTACGCTGGGGCCAGGCACTATGGCTACACCTTC.

This rearrangement joins TRBV5-6 to TRBJ1-6; the D is unclear. This CDR3 comprises 16 residues. Looked up from germline, CDR1 is SGHDT and CDR2 is YYEEEE. With 0 bases removed from V and 4 bases from J, the gap between germline ends came to 11 bases. CDR3 DNA: TGTGCCAGCAGCTTGGGGGAGATGGGGTATAATTCACCCCTCCACTTT. This encodes CASSLGEMGYNSPLHF.

The rearrangement uses TRBV3-1 (or the pseudogene TRBV3-2) and TRBJ2-7, with 9 nucleotides matching TRBD2. Germline V gives CDR1 LGHDT, CDR2 YNNKEL (reference sequence). V lost 4 bases to trimming and J lost 3 bases; unmatched junction nucleotides: 7. The CDR3 loop spans 15 amino acids. CDR3 sequence reads: CASSPIAGEIYEQYF. The DNA for the CDR3 is TGTGCCAGCAGCCCGATAGCGGGGGAGATCTACGAGCAGTACTTC.

The chain has TRBV30 and TRBJ1-4, with 10 bases identical to TRBD1. The CDR3 has 16 amino acids. The trim removed 0 bases at V and 8 bases at J, leaving 9 bases unmatched. Germline V lookup: CDR1 GTSNPN, CDR2 SVGIG (reference sequence). The CDR3 DNA reads TGTGCCTGGAGTGTAAAAGGGGGACAGGGGAGAGAAAAACTGTTTTTT. Protein: CAWSVKGGQGREKLFF.

This clone has just one count. The genes are TRBV4-3 and TRBJ1-5, with TRBD1 matching over 11 bases. CDR1 LGHNA and CDR2 YSLEER come from the germline V gene. The CDR3 contains 17 residues. After removal of 0 bases from V and 3 bases from J, the junction contained 4 bases not matched to a gene. The CDR3 is CASSQDWDRGSNQPQHF. CDR3 nucleotide sequence: TGCGCCAGCAGCCAAGATTGGGACAGGGGGTCCAATCAGCCCCAGCATTTT.

This chain links TRBV20-1 with TRBJ1-2, with TRBD1 identical over 7 bases. The length of the CDR3 is 11 residues. In germline, CDR1 is DFQATT, CDR2 SNEGSKA (reference sequence). V was clipped by 3 bases and J by 13 bases; unmatched bases: 8. The CDR3 sequence is CSASEQGLGTF. DNA of the CDR3: TGCAGTGCTAGTGAACAGGGGTTAGGCACCTTC.

This clone has a single count. The gene calls are TRBV5-1 and TRBJ2-7; 7 bases are shared with TRBD1. The CDR3 extends over 13 amino acids. V dropped 4 bases and J dropped 7; count of bases not matched to a gene: 8. The germline gives CDR1 SGHRS, CDR2 YFSETQ. CDR3 bases: TGCGCCAGCAGCGTTGACAGGGCTTGGGAGCAGTACTTC. It codes for CASSVDRAWEQYF.

The gene calls are TRBV10-1 and TRBJ2-3; possible D gene TRBD2, 6 bases. CDR1 is WNHNN and CDR2 is SYGVQD in the germline V gene (reference sequence). There are 14 residues in the CDR3. V gave up 8 bases and J gave up 4 bases, with 16 bases separating them. The DNA for the CDR3 is TGCGCCAGCCGACTAGGAGGGCCTGCAGATACGCAGTATTTT. It specifies CASRLGGPADTQYF.

The rearrangement links TRBV3-1 (or the pseudogene TRBV3-2) to TRBJ1-2; 10 bases match TRBD1. Germline CDR1 is LGHDT and CDR2 is YNNKEL (reference sequence). The length of the CDR3 is 18 residues. Trimming removed 2 bases from V and 5 bases from J; junction bases left unmatched: 14. DNA of the CDR3: TGTGCCAGCAGCCAATTCGGGACAGGGGTCCCTAAGGGGTATGGCTACACCTTC. Translation gives CASSQFGTGVPKGYGYTF.

V usage is TRBV5-1 and J usage is TRBJ2-1; weak D call: TRBD1 (6 bases). With 4 bases removed from V and 0 bases from J, the gap between germline ends came to 17 bases. The CDR3 extends over 17 amino acids. Germline-derived CDR1 and CDR2 are SGHRS and YFSETQ. The CDR3 region has the DNA TGCGCCAGCAGCGACAGGTACGGCGAGAGCTCCTACAATGAGCAGTTCTTC. This codes for CASSDRYGESSYNEQFF.

This sequence joins TRBV10-3 and TRBJ1-1, with D perhaps TRBD1 (6 bases). This CDR3 comprises 13 residues. Trimming left V 10 bases short and J 0 bases short, with 12 bases between. The germline V gene has CDR1 ENHRY and CDR2 SYGVKD. The CDR3: CATRGGVNTEAFF. The CDR3 DNA follows: TGTGCCACCCGAGGGGGTGTGAACACTGAAGCTTTCTTT.

The chain recombines TRBV5-4 with TRBJ1-2, with D unresolved. The CDR3 has 14 amino acids. The germline V gene has CDR1 SGHNT and CDR2 YYREEE (reference sequence). Trimming took off 1 base at V and 0 bases at J, with 7 bases between the two ends. CDR3: CASSLISANYGYTF. The CDR3 bases are TGTGCCAGCAGCTTGATTTCAGCTAACTATGGCTACACCTTC. Drawing the rest from reference TRBV5-4 and TRBJ1-2, the complete variable domain is ETGVTQSPTHLIKTRGQQVTLRCSSQSGHNTVSWYQQALGQGPQFIFQYYREEENGRGNFPPRFSGLQFPNYSSELNVNALELDDSALYLCASSLISANYGYTFGSGTRLTVV.

This clone appeared a single time. This rearrangement joins TRBV5-1 to TRBJ2-3; 7 nucleotides agree with TRBD1. Germline CDR1 is SGHRS and CDR2 is YFSETQ. J was trimmed by 6 bases and V by 1 base; bases with no gene match: 5. The CDR3 totals 14 residues. The CDR3 region has the DNA TGCGCCAGCAGCTTGAGACAGGGTGGGGATACGCAGTATTTT. Translation gives CASSLRQGGDTQYF. The entire variable domain, with the rest obtained from reference TRBV5-1 and TRBJ2-3, is as follows: KAGVTQTPRYLIKTRGQQVTLSCSPISGHRSVSWYQQTPGQGLQFLFEYFSETQRNKGNFPGRFSGRQFSNSRSEMNVSTLELGDSALYLCASSLRQGGDTQYFGPGTRLTVL.